The 14 T cell receptor beta chains below were found in one sample sequenced in a study of technical replicates of blood from a few donors. Only in-frame clones appear in the TCRdb table, and some are missing; sequencing was by immunoSEQ multiplex PCR. The sample has about 75,000 clones, around 91% seen once. The source material was T cells isolated from PBMCs. These receptors were taken from a human donor in good health. Some clones in this sample may be carry-over from other donors' samples.

This chain connects TRBV6-5 to TRBJ2-5; no clear D. The V end lost 0 bases, the J end lost 5 bases, and 13 bases lay between the germline ends. Germline V gives CDR1 MNHEY, CDR2 SVGAGI. This CDR3 region has 15 residues. The CDR3 nucleotides read TGTGCCAGCAGTTACTCGAGTATATCACGTGAGACCCAGTACTTC. Translation gives CASSYSSISRETQYF.

This chain joins TRBV2 and TRBJ2-3, with D uncertain. V lost 2 bases and J lost 1, with 10 bases in between. Germline CDR1 SNHLY, CDR2 FYNNEI. CDR3 length: 15 amino acids. The CDR3 sequence: CASSEQRIGTDTQYF. The CDR3 region has the DNA TGTGCCAGCAGTGAACAGCGAATAGGCACAGATACGCAGTATTTT. The full variable domain, rest sourced from reference TRBV2 and TRBJ2-3, is EPEVTQTPSHQVTQMGQEVILRCVPISNHLYFYWYRQILGQKVEFLVSFYNNEISEKSEIFDDQFSVERPDGSNFTLKIRSTKLEDSAMYFCASSEQRIGTDTQYFGPGTRLTVL.

The chain recombines TRBV11-2 with TRBJ1-2; 9 bases map to TRBD1. The length of the CDR3 is 14 residues. With V trimmed by 3 bases and J by 6 bases, 5 bases remained unmatched. The germline V gene encodes CDR1 SGHAT and CDR2 FQNNGV. As DNA, the CDR3 is TGTGCCAGCAGCTTGGACAGGGGAGAGGATGGCTACACCTTC. It translates to CASSLDRGEDGYTF.

The chain employs TRBV7-9 and TRBJ2-7; the match to TRBD2 covers 8 bases. CDR3 size: 14 residues. After removal of 5 bases from V and 4 bases from J, the junction contained 7 bases not matched to a gene. Germline CDR1 and CDR2: SEHNR and FQNEAQ (reference sequence). The CDR3 bases are TGTGCCAGCAGCCCCGGACTAGCTGTATACGAGCAGTACTTC. Translation: CASSPGLAVYEQYF.

The J gene is TRBJ1-2, the V gene TRBV5-6; D unresolved. Germline CDR1 is SGHDT and CDR2 is YYEEEE. Trimming shortened V by 1 base and J by 0 bases, and 4 bases separated the two germline ends. The CDR3 covers 13 residues. CDR3 sequence reads: CASSLTTNYGYTF. The CDR3 bases are TGTGCCAGCAGCTTGACAACTAACTATGGCTACACCTTC.

This rearrangement joins TRBV5-1 to TRBJ1-1; tentative D call: TRBD1 (5 bases). CDR3 length: 16 residues. V was pared by 4 bases and J by 0 bases, with 16 bases between. Germline V gene sequence: CDR1 SGHRS, CDR2 YFSETQ. The DNA for the CDR3 is TGCGCCAGCAGCCGCGTCGGGGGAACTATGAACACTGAAGCTTTCTTT. Translated, it gives CASSRVGGTMNTEAFF.

This chain connects TRBV7-9 to TRBJ2-7; D call uncertain. Trimming left V 3 bases short and J 3 bases short, with 6 bases between. The CDR3 length is 12 residues. Germline V CDR1 and CDR2: SEHNR, FQNEAQ (reference sequence). The CDR3 sequence: CASSFSDYEQYF. The CDR3 region has the DNA TGTGCCAGCAGCTTCAGCGACTACGAGCAGTACTTC.

The chain links TRBV28 to TRBJ1-2; D call uncertain. Deletions cut 7 bases from V and 2 bases from J, with 11 bases between. This CDR3 is 13 amino acids long. CDR1 and CDR2 from the germline V gene are MDHEN and SYDVKM. As DNA, the CDR3 is TGTGCCAGCAATCTCCCCCAGAACTATGGCTACACCTTC. This gives the protein CASNLPQNYGYTF.

The V gene is TRBV4-1, the J gene TRBJ2-1; D might be TRBD1 (5 bases). Per the germline V gene, CDR1 is MGHRA and CDR2 is YSYEKL. The V gene lost 4 bases and the J gene lost 0 bases, with 13 bases spanning the gap. The CDR3 covers 16 residues. The CDR3 is CASSPGQGSSYNEQFF. CDR3 nucleotide sequence: TGCGCCAGCAGCCCCGGGCAGGGAAGCTCCTACAATGAGCAGTTCTTC.

The J gene is TRBJ2-2, the V gene TRBV28, with D possibly matching TRBD2 (6 bases). Germline assignment: CDR1 MDHEN and CDR2 SYDVKM. Trimming cost V 2 bases and J 2 bases, with 9 bases left between them. This CDR3 comprises 15 residues. The CDR3 sequence is CASSLGGTNTGELFF. The CDR3, as DNA: TGTGCCAGCAGTTTAGGGGGGACTAACACCGGGGAGCTGTTTTTT.

This chain links TRBV6-5 with TRBJ2-2; 12 positions match TRBD2. Germline V gene data show CDR1 as MNHEY and CDR2 as SVGAGI. V was pared by 2 bases and J by 7 bases, with 5 bases of the junction left unmatched. The CDR3 runs to 16 residues. CDR3 bases: TGTGCCAGCAGTTACCCTAGCGGGAGGGCCATCGGGGAGCTGTTTTTT. It is translated as CASSYPSGRAIGELFF.

This clone was detected only once. The chain uses TRBV11-3 and TRBJ2-7; a possible D gene is TRBD1 (5 bases). Between the trimmed V and J ends, which lost 8 bases and 3 bases, there was a span of 11 bases. The CDR3 has 12 residues. The germline V gene encodes CDR1 SGHNT and CDR2 YENEEA. The CDR3 region has the DNA TGTGCCAGCGGGTCAAGGGGCTACGAGCAGTACTTC. It is translated as CASGSRGYEQYF.

This chain connects TRBV7-6 to TRBJ2-2; TRBD2 aligns across 10 bases. CDR1 and CDR2 from the germline V gene are SGHVS and FNYEAQ. The trim removed 1 base at V and 6 bases at J, leaving 5 bases unmatched. CDR3 length: 16 residues. The CDR3 region has the DNA TGTGCCAGCAGCTTAGGTGGGACTAGCGTCGCCGGGGAGCTGTTTTTT. This encodes CASSLGGTSVAGELFF. The variable domain in full, completed from reference TRBV7-6 and TRBJ2-2, reads GAGVSQSPRYKVTKRGQDVALRCDPISGHVSLYWYRQALGQGPEFLTYFNYEAQQDKSGLPNDRFSAERPEGSISTLTIQRTEQRDSAMYRCASSLGGTSVAGELFFGEGSRLTVL.

The chain recombines TRBV5-5 with TRBJ1-4, with D possibly being TRBD1 (5 bases). This CDR3 comprises 14 residues. V lost 4 bases to trimming and J lost 10 bases, with 17 bases between them. CDR1 and CDR2 (germline): SGHKS, YYEKEE (reference sequence). Written as DNA, the CDR3 is TGTGCCAGCAGCCTGGGGGGACTATCCGGAAAACTGTTTTTT. This codes for CASSLGGLSGKLFF.